This T cell receptor (beta chain) was captured in a study of response to subunit inactivated influenza vaccine. Study-level findings and limits: T cells newly recruited by each seasonal influenza vaccination are few, the authors suggested.

This clonotype was seen a single time. The antigen remains undetermined. TCRdb reprocessed the RT-PCR reads with MiXCR, giving one entry per CDR3 protein. This sample carries approximately 500,000 distinct CDR3 sequences, about an eighth of them seen once, and the ten largest clones take roughly 14%. Looked up from germline, CDR1 is MDHEN and CDR2 is SYDVKM. V gave up 3 bases and J gave up 0 bases; unmatched junction bases: 12. This CDR3 region has 19 residues. This material consisted of PBMCs from blood, taken around seven weeks after vaccination. This TCR was sampled from a man in his forties or fifties who received an inactivated influenza vaccine. The genes are TRBV28 and TRBJ2-3; 10 bases are a match to TRBD1. The CDR3 sequence is CASSFSTGGREHSTDTQYF. The CDR3 DNA reads TGTGCCAGCAGTTTCTCGACAGGGGGCCGTGAGCACAGCACAGATACGCAGTATTTT.